These 29 T cell receptor beta chains originate from one sample sequenced in a study of blood T cell repertoires in COVID-19. Profiling relied on immunoSEQ multiplex PCR, and the TCRdb table lists in-frame clones only, not all of them. In the table there are just under 20,000 clones, roughly 84% of which are singletons. Sequencing used peripheral blood. The receptors originated from a human donor with active COVID-19. The donor label of this sample is uncertain.

This clone has more than one count but fewer than ten. The chain carries TRBV4-1 and TRBJ2-2, with D possibly TRBD2 on 6 matching bases. Per the germline V gene, CDR1 is MGHRA and CDR2 is YSYEKL. The CDR3 loop spans 16 amino acids. The germline V and J ends were trimmed by 6 bases and 3 bases, with 17 bases remaining between them. Written as DNA, the CDR3 is TGCGCCAGCAGGAAAAGTGGCGGGGTTTACACCGGGGAGCTGTTTTTT. The encoded protein is CASRKSGGVYTGELFF.

V gene TRBV5-4 combines with J gene TRBJ2-7; 7 bases map to TRBD2. J lost 2 bases, V lost 3 bases, and 14 bases had no gene match. CDR1 is SGHNT, CDR2 YYREEE, per germline (reference sequence). CDR3 length: 17 residues. The chain's CDR3 is CASSSEGWEGTPYEQYF. The CDR3 nucleotides read TGTGCCAGCAGCTCTGAGGGGTGGGAGGGGACCCCCTACGAGCAGTACTTC.

J is TRBJ2-5 and V is TRBV7-9, with D perhaps TRBD2 (5 bases). The CDR3 has 14 amino acids. The germline CDR1 and CDR2 sequences are SEHNR and FQNEAQ (reference sequence). V was trimmed by 5 bases and J by 1 base, leaving 11 bases between them. The CDR3 sequence is CASSRISGQETQYF. CDR3 sequence (DNA): TGTGCCAGCAGCCGAATCAGCGGCCAAGAGACCCAGTACTTC.

This clone occurred once. The DNA of the CDR3 is TGTGCCAGCAGCCTAGGACAGGGGATGGCTGAAGCTTTCTTT. This encodes CASSLGQGMAEAFF. The V and J genes are TRBV11-3 and TRBJ1-1, with 9 positions matching TRBD1. The V gene end was trimmed by 5 bases and the J gene end by 6 bases; junction bases not matched to a gene: 7. The CDR3 extends over 14 amino acids. CDR1 and CDR2 (germline): SGHNT, YENEEA.

This CDR3 reads CASSMRTSGPRGTGELFF. The CDR3 DNA reads as TGTGCCAGTAGTATGCGGACTAGCGGTCCACGGGGCACCGGGGAGCTGTTTTTT. The V and J genes are TRBV19 and TRBJ2-2; 10 bases match TRBD2. The CDR3 contains 18 residues. J was trimmed by 4 bases and V by 3 bases; bases with no gene match: 11. The germline CDR1 and CDR2 sequences are LNHDA and SQIVND (reference sequence).

The V gene is TRBV19, the J gene TRBJ1-2; D is perhaps TRBD1 (5 bases). CDR3 length: 13 amino acids. Germline V CDR1 and CDR2: LNHDA, SQIVND (reference sequence). Trimming pared 5 bases from V and 6 bases from J, leaving 13 bases between. CDR3 sequence (DNA): TGTGCCAGTAGTTTTCTTGCACAGGATGGCTACACCTTC. This codes for CASSFLAQDGYTF.

The genes are TRBV7-3 and TRBJ2-3; TRBD1 agrees at 9 bases. The V gene's germline CDR1 is SGHTA and CDR2 FQGTGA. This CDR3 is 17 amino acids long. Trimming at V came to 4 bases and at J to 1 base, leaving 9 bases not matched to a gene. The CDR3 protein is CASSSGTGMSGTDTQYF. The DNA for the CDR3 is TGTGCCAGCAGCTCCGGGACAGGGATGTCTGGCACAGATACGCAGTATTTT.

The chain joins TRBV12-1 to TRBJ2-7; TRBD2, the table's D call, lacks a check against the DNA. TRBV12-1 is given as a pseudogene. The CDR3 is made up of 12 amino acids. In nucleotides, the CDR3 is TGTACCGGACGGGGGAACTCCTACGAGCAGTACTTC. Residues: CTGRGNSYEQYF.

This chain uses TRBV6-6 with TRBJ1-1, with TRBD1 identical over 11 bases. The CDR3 is 13 residues long. The trim removed 4 bases at V and 6 bases at J, leaving 1 base unmatched. Germline V gene sequence: CDR1 MNHNY, CDR2 SVGAGI (reference sequence). As DNA, the CDR3 is TGTGCCAGCAGTTCGGGACAGGGGGCTGAAGCTTTCTTT. It specifies CASSSGQGAEAFF.

The table lists this clone with a count of one. Relative to the germline gene, one junction end is altered; a read error may explain this. The chain recombines TRBV5-6 with TRBJ1-2; a possible D gene is TRBD1 (6 bases). This CDR3 has 12 residues. CDR1 and CDR2 (germline): SGHDT, YYEEEE. CDR3: CASSLSNRECAF. CDR3 DNA sequence: TGTGCCAGCAGCTTGTCCAACAGGGAATGTGCCTTC. The full variable domain, its missing parts supplied by reference TRBV5-6 and TRBJ1-2, is DAGVTQSPTHLIKTRGQQVTLRCSPKSGHDTVSWYQQALGQGPQFIFQYYEEEERQRGNFPDRFSGHQFPNYSSELNVNALLLGDSALYLCASSLSNRECAFGSGTRLTVV.

CDR3 in DNA: TGTGCCAGCAGGCTTAGCGGGAGCGAGTCCTACAATGAGCAGTTCTTC. Residues: CASRLSGSESYNEQFF. The chain joins TRBV28 to TRBJ2-1; TRBD2 matches 9 bases. Unmatched junction bases numbered 7, after V lost 6 bases and J lost 1 base. This CDR3 comprises 16 residues. Germline V CDR1 and CDR2: MDHEN, SYDVKM.

CDR3 coding DNA: TGTGCCAGCAATGGAAGGGGCACTGAAGCTTTCTTT. This codes for CASNGRGTEAFF. The J gene is TRBJ1-1, the V gene TRBV14; D is perhaps TRBD1 (5 bases). Trimming took off 7 bases at V and 4 bases at J, with 10 bases between the two ends. CDR1 is SGHDN and CDR2 is FVKESK in the germline V gene. The CDR3 is 12 amino acids.

This clone was observed a handful of times. This chain joins TRBV27 and TRBJ2-7; 9 bases are a match to TRBD1. Germline CDR1 MNHEY, CDR2 SMNVEV (reference sequence). The CDR3 is 16 amino acids. With 0 bases clipped from V and 6 bases from J, the junction kept 9 bases outside the gene matches. The CDR3 is CASSLSGTGSSVEQYF. The CDR3, as DNA: TGTGCCAGCAGTTTATCGGGGACAGGGAGTTCCGTCGAGCAGTACTTC.

The chain is built from TRBV12-3 or TRBV12-4 and TRBJ2-7, with D perhaps matching TRBD1 (6 bases). V was pared by 5 bases and J by 7 bases, with 9 bases between. This CDR3 has 11 residues. CDR3 sequence: CASSGDREQYF. The CDR3 bases are TGTGCCAGCAGTGGAGACAGGGAGCAGTACTTC.

This chain uses TRBV9 with TRBJ2-3, with TRBD1 matching over 9 bases. This CDR3 comprises 16 residues. V lost 0 bases and J lost 1; bases outside the gene matches: 3. Per germline, CDR1 SGDLS and CDR2 YYNGEE. The DNA for the CDR3 is TGTGCCAGCAGCGTAGGGACAGGGGTGGGCACAGATACGCAGTATTTT. Its protein is CASSVGTGVGTDTQYF. The whole variable domain, remainder taken from reference TRBV9 and TRBJ2-3, is DSGVTQTPKHLITATGQRVTLRCSPRSGDLSVYWYQQSLDQGLQFLIQYYNGEERAKGNILERFSAQQFPDLHSELNLSSLELGDSALYFCASSVGTGVGTDTQYFGPGTRLTVL.

The chain uses TRBV14 and TRBJ1-6; TRBD1 agrees at 7 bases. Germline V gives CDR1 SGHDN, CDR2 FVKESK. V trimming: 1 base; J trimming: 8 bases; junction bases outside the gene matches: 2. This CDR3 comprises 14 residues. In DNA, the CDR3 is TGTGCCAGCAGCCAAGCAGGGGGTTATTCACCCCTCCACTTT. It codes for CASSQAGGYSPLHF. The complete variable domain, with remaining parts taken from reference TRBV14 and TRBJ1-6, reads EAGVTQFPSHSVIEKGQTVTLRCDPISGHDNLYWYRRVMGKEIKFLLHFVKESKQDESGMPNNRFLAERTGGTYSTLKVQPAELEDSGVYFCASSQAGGYSPLHFGNGTRLTVT.

The gene calls are TRBV27 and TRBJ1-1; D is perhaps TRBD1 (6 bases). The V end lost 5 bases, the J end lost 0 bases, and 13 bases lay between the germline ends. The CDR3 totals 15 residues. Germline assignment: CDR1 MNHEY and CDR2 SMNVEV (reference sequence). CDR3 sequence reads: CASSLNRAMNTEAFF. CDR3 bases: TGTGCCAGCAGTCTTAACAGGGCTATGAACACTGAAGCTTTCTTT.

The chain has TRBV28 and TRBJ1-5, with D perhaps matching TRBD1 (5 bases). This CDR3 has 14 amino acids. The ends were cut back, 3 bases at V and 6 bases at J, with 12 bases in the middle. Germline loops: CDR1 MDHEN, CDR2 SYDVKM. The CDR3 DNA sequence: TGTGCCAGCAGTTTGGACGGGGGGACTCAGCCCCAGCATTTT. This gives the protein CASSLDGGTQPQHF.

The V and J genes are TRBV4-2 and TRBJ1-2, with TRBD1 matching over 9 bases. The V and J ends lost 0 bases and 4 bases, in that order; junction bases with no gene match: 9. The CDR3 extends over 17 amino acids. Germline lookup yields CDR1 LGHNA and CDR2 YNFKEQ. The CDR3: CASSQDGAGQGFYGYTF. The DNA for the CDR3 is TGTGCCAGCAGCCAAGATGGTGCGGGACAGGGTTTCTATGGCTACACCTTC.

V and J are TRBV7-3 and TRBJ2-3; D is undetermined. The CDR3 runs to 15 residues. The germline V and J ends were trimmed by 4 bases and 2 bases, with 13 bases remaining between them. Germline V lookup: CDR1 SGHTA, CDR2 FQGTGA. The CDR3 spells CASSSKRQTTDTQYF. As DNA, the CDR3 is TGTGCCAGCAGCTCTAAAAGACAAACCACAGATACGCAGTATTTT.

V and J are TRBV27 and TRBJ2-2; 10 nucleotides line up with TRBD2. The CDR3 is 16 amino acids. V lost 6 bases and J lost 0; bases outside the gene matches: 4. The germline CDR1 and CDR2 sequences are MNHEY and SMNVEV (reference sequence). This CDR3 is CASRGLAGANTGELFF. The CDR3 DNA is TGTGCCAGCAGAGGTCTAGCGGGAGCGAACACCGGGGAGCTGTTTTTT.

The chain couples TRBV28 to TRBJ2-7, with a weak D call TRBD2 (6 bases). This CDR3 comprises 14 residues. V lost 5 bases to trimming and J lost 3 bases, with 14 bases between them. Germline CDR1 reads MDHEN; CDR2 reads SYDVKM. The CDR3 protein is CASSTTLGGYEQYF. As DNA, the CDR3 is TGTGCCAGCAGTACTACCCTGGGAGGCTACGAGCAGTACTTC.

The count of this clone is one. This chain connects TRBV19 to TRBJ2-7, with 12 bases that match TRBD1. V was clipped by 9 bases and J by 6 bases; unmatched bases: 6. The CDR3 consists of 13 residues. CDR1 is LNHDA, CDR2 SQIVND, per germline (reference sequence). CDR3 coding DNA: TGTGCCAGCGGCCGGGACAGGGGGCCCGAGCAGTACTTC. Protein product: CASGRDRGPEQYF.

V usage is TRBV24-1 and J usage is TRBJ2-1, with 10 bases lining up with TRBD1. Germline V gives CDR1 KGHDR, CDR2 SFDVKD. After removal of 4 bases from V and 3 bases from J, the junction contained 5 bases not matched to a gene. There are 16 residues in the CDR3. The CDR3 here is CATSDSRTGGYNEQFF. CDR3 nucleotide sequence: TGTGCCACCAGTGACTCCCGGACAGGGGGCTACAATGAGCAGTTCTTC.

The chain couples TRBV19 to TRBJ2-7; 8 bases line up with TRBD1. CDR1 is LNHDA, CDR2 SQIVND, per germline (reference sequence). The length of the CDR3 is 13 residues. Germline trimming cut 6 bases from V and 3 bases from J; bases unmatched to any gene: 4. CDR3 sequence reads: CASSRDRHYEQYF. CDR3 sequence (DNA): TGTGCCAGTAGCCGGGACAGGCACTACGAGCAGTACTTC.

This chain links TRBV7-9 with TRBJ2-1, with a weak D call TRBD1 (6 bases). V lost 2 bases and J 6 bases, leaving 20 bases between the germline ends. Germline V gene sequence: CDR1 SEHNR, CDR2 FQNEAQ (reference sequence). The CDR3 is 17 amino acids. The CDR3 bases are TGTGCCAGCAGCTTATTAAAGTCGACAGGAAGGGGCAATGAGCAGTTCTTC. Protein: CASSLLKSTGRGNEQFF.

The chain employs TRBV9 and TRBJ2-7, with D perhaps matching TRBD2 (6 bases). The CDR3 sequence is 16 residues long. V lost 1 base and J 4 bases, leaving 18 bases between the germline ends. Germline V CDR1 and CDR2: SGDLS, YYNGEE. The chain's CDR3 is CASSVTVGGGWYEQYF. The CDR3 DNA reads TGTGCCAGCAGCGTAACAGTAGGTGGAGGGTGGTACGAGCAGTACTTC.

The chain joins TRBV7-2 to TRBJ2-5; TRBD1 is a possible D gene (6 bases). Germline-derived CDR1 and CDR2 are SGHTA and FQGNSA. This CDR3 has 14 residues. V shed 5 bases and J shed 5 bases, with 15 bases lying between them. CDR3 sequence reads: CASSRQGQGETQYF. The CDR3 nucleotides read TGTGCCAGCAGCAGGCAGGGTCAGGGGGAGACCCAGTACTTC. The variable domain in full, with the rest retrieved from reference TRBV7-2 and TRBJ2-5, is GAGVSQSPSNKVTEKGKDVELRCDPISGHTALYWYRQSLGQGLEFLIYFQGNSAPDKSGLPSDRFSAERTGGSVSTLTIQRTQQEDSAVYLCASSRQGQGETQYFGPGTRLLVL.

In this sample, this clone turned up a few times. Other nucleotide sequences in the sample specify the same CDR3. The rearrangement joins TRBV9 to TRBJ2-5; D might be TRBD1 (6 bases). Looked up from germline, CDR1 is SGDLS and CDR2 is YYNGEE. Deletions cut 0 bases from V and 1 base from J, with 7 bases between. The CDR3 is made up of 14 amino acids. The CDR3 bases are TGTGCCAGCAGCGTAGGGACAGTCCAAGAGACCCAGTACTTC. This translates into CASSVGTVQETQYF.